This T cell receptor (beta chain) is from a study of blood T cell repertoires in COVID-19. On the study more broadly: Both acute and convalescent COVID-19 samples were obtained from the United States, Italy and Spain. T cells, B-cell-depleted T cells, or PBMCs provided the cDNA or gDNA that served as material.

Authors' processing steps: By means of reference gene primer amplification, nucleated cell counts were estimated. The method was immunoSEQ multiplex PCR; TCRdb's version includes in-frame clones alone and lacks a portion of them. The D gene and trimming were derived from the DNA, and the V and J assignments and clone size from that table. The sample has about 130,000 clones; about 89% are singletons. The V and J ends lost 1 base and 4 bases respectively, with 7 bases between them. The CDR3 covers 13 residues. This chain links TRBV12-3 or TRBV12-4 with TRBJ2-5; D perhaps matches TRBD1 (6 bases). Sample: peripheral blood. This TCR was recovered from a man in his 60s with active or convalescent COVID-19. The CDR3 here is CASSLDRVETQYF. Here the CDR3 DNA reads TGTGCCAGCAGTTTAGACAGGGTAGAGACCCAGTACTTC.